This T cell receptor beta chain appears in the sequencing data of a study of T cell responses to AZD1222 COVID-19 vaccine. This clone has just one count. Its antigen is unknown. Study-wide points: Dominant CD4 TCR responses targeted spike regions 160-218 and 743-854. Most donors were white British, females outnumbered males, and clonal diversity was possibly underestimated.

Libraries were prepared by immunoSEQ multiplex PCR; TCRdb keeps only in-frame clonotypes and omits some of them. This sample yields roughly 180,000 clones, of which roughly 94% are seen a single time; 1.3% belongs to the top ten. Pooling covered second doses at about 4 or about 12 weeks. The material sequenced was peripheral blood, taken 28 days after the second AZD1222 dose. This sequence was found in an adult who received the AZD1222 COVID-19 vaccine.

CDR3 sequence reads: CASSPGRGSGNEKLFF. CDR3 in DNA: TGTGCCAGCAGTCCGGGGCGCGGGTCAGGCAATGAAAAACTGTTTTTT. V usage is TRBV27 and J usage is TRBJ1-4, with D tentatively TRBD1 (5 bases). The CDR3 sequence is 16 residues long. CDR1 is MNHEY, CDR2 SMNVEV, per germline (reference sequence). With 5 bases removed from V and 5 bases from J, the gap between germline ends came to 18 bases.